A selection of T cell receptor beta chains follows, all from one sample in a study of PD-L1 blockade in urothelial cancer. The table came from immunoSEQ multiplex PCR; TCRdb's copy has only in-frame clones and leaves some out. The sample contains 46,000 or so clones, about 90% of which appear only once. The starting material was PBMCs, obtained around atezolizumab (anti-PD-L1) treatment. These receptors came from a man in his fifties or sixties with urothelial cancer. CDR3s include the opening cysteine and the closing phenylalanine or tryptophan. The D gene is left open where the match is weak. Where a row states a size, it is once, few, many or the class of an expanded clone; other rows omit it.

d_call j_call clone_size v_call cdr3_aa cdr3_nt
TRBD1 TRBJ1-2 - TRBV7-2 CASSRDSRSYGYTF TGTGCCAGCAGCCGGGACAGCCGTTCCTATGGCTACACCTTC
- TRBJ1-2 few TRBV6-1 CASSEALQQGVYGYTF TGTGCCAGCAGTGAAGCCCTACAACAGGGAGTCTATGGCTACACCTTC
TRBD2 TRBJ2-7 once TRBV2 CASSKAGAQYEQYF TGTGCCAGCAGCAAGGCGGGAGCACAGTACGAGCAGTACTTC
- TRBJ1-5 - TRBV15 CATSRAGVQPQHF TGTGCCACCAGCAGAGCAGGGGTTCAGCCCCAGCATTTT
- TRBJ2-7 - TRBV29-1 CSVSDTSSEQYF TGCAGCGTGTCGGACACCTCCTCCGAGCAGTACTTC
TRBD1 TRBJ2-3 - TRBV7-6 CASSLLTGGTDTQYF TGTGCCAGCAGCTTACTGACAGGGGGGACAGATACGCAGTATTTT
TRBD1 TRBJ1-5 few TRBV28 CASSLGQGAGRPQHF TGTGCCAGCAGTTTAGGGCAGGGGGCAGGAAGGCCCCAGCATTTT
- TRBJ1-2 - TRBV5-1 CASSRSNPAGYTF TGCGCCAGCAGCCGGAGTAATCCGGCTGGCTACACCTTC
- TRBJ1-1 few TRBV10-3 CAIAEFQGKGTEAFF TGTGCCATCGCGGAATTTCAGGGGAAGGGAACTGAAGCTTTCTTT
- TRBJ2-2 - TRBV27 CASSFPEVGELFF TGTGCCAGCAGTTTCCCGGAGGTGGGGGAGCTGTTTTTT
- TRBJ1-1 few TRBV6-1 CASTSPVDNTEAFF TGTGCCAGCACTTCCCCGGTCGATAACACTGAAGCTTTCTTT
TRBD1 TRBJ2-6 - TRBV5-4 CASRSGGRGGANVLTF TGTGCCAGCAGATCAGGGGGCCGGGGTGGGGCCAACGTCCTGACTTTC
TRBD1 TRBJ1-1 - TRBV25-1 CASSSSQGWGNTEAFF TGTGCCAGCAGTTCATCACAGGGGTGGGGGAACACTGAAGCTTTCTTT
TRBD1 TRBJ1-2 - TRBV7-9 CASTRTGGTGYGYTF TGTGCCAGCACCCGGACAGGGGGGACGGGCTATGGCTACACCTTC
TRBD1 TRBJ1-2 once TRBV18 CASSLEGGQGYTF TGTGCCAGCTCCCTTGAAGGGGGCCAAGGCTACACCTTC
TRBD2 TRBJ2-1 - TRBV28 CASSAFSGGAYNEQFF TGTGCCAGCAGTGCATTTAGCGGGGGGGCCTACAATGAGCAGTTCTTC
- TRBJ2-5 - TRBV2 CASSEMYSRETQYF TGTGCCAGCAGTGAGATGTACAGCAGGGAGACCCAGTACTTC
TRBD2 TRBJ2-3 - TRBV7-2 CASSLAPSGGISADTQYF TGTGCCAGCAGCTTAGCCCCTAGCGGGGGGATTAGCGCAGATACGCAGTATTTT
- TRBJ1-5 - TRBV30 CAWSGMGRQPQHF TGTGCCTGGAGTGGGATGGGGAGACAGCCCCAGCATTTT
TRBD2 TRBJ2-1 once TRBV6-4 CASSRSSGGAIYNEQFF TGTGCCAGCAGCCGATCTAGCGGGGGGGCCATCTACAATGAGCAGTTCTTC